This T cell receptor (beta chain) was sequenced in a study of identifying expanded T cells in peripheral blood. Study findings and constraints: Across healthy donors, higher total template counts meant significantly greater approximately two-week count variance. Differentially abundant clones: roughly 1.3 between replicates, approximately 16 at two to three weeks, 19 to 20 at four.

In regard to this clone: Its target is unknown.

CDR3 length: 15 residues. CDR1 and CDR2 (germline): SGHVS, FNYEAQ. V was clipped by 4 bases and J by 5 bases; unmatched bases: 8. Libraries were prepared by immunoSEQ multiplex PCR; TCRdb keeps only in-frame clonotypes and omits some of them. Altogether roughly 84,000 clones are present, roughly 89% being singletons, with the ten largest covering roughly 7.3%. Collection occurred without any documented infections or immune events in donors. This clonotype originated in a person aged 18 to 75 in good health. The chain carries TRBV7-6 and TRBJ1-2; TRBD1 matches 9 bases. Sequenced material: blood. The CDR3 reads CASSYTGTGNYGYTF. The CDR3 DNA reads as TGTGCCAGCAGCTACACCGGGACAGGGAATTATGGCTACACCTTC.